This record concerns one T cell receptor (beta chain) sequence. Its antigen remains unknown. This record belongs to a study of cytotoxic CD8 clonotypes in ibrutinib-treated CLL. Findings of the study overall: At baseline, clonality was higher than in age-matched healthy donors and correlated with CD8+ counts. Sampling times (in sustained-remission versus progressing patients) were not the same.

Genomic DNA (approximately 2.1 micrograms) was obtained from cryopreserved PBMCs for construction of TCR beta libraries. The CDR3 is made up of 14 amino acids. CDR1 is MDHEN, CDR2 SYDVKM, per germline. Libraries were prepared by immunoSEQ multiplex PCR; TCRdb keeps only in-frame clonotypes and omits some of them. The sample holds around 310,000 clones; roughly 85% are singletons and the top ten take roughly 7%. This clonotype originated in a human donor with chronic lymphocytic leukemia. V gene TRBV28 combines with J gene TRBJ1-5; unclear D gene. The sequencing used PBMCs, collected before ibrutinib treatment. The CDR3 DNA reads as TGTGTCACCGGGGTGGCGGACCGTGGACAGCCCCAGCATTTT. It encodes CVTGVADRGQPQHF.